This entry features one T cell receptor beta chain sequence. Its cognate antigen is unknown. The entry originates in a study of a mutant IDH1 vaccine in newly diagnosed glioma. Across the study: Treated patients had a mean age of about 44 years and a sex split that was approximately 62% male and roughly 40% female. It was radiotherapy, temozolomide, or both that patients received previously, with most receiving both.

This CDR3 has 14 amino acids. In germline, CDR1 is SGHNT, CDR2 YYREEE (reference sequence). J was trimmed by 5 bases and V by 4 bases; bases with no gene match: 5. The time point: week 47, end of study. Every vaccine dose comprised 300 ug of mutant IDH1 20-mer peptide plus topical imiquimod. Newly diagnosed WHO grade 3 or 4 IDH1-mutant, ATRX-lost astrocytomas were identified in the donors. Profiled with immunoSEQ multiplex PCR; TCRdb holds only in-frame clones, not every one. Of tens of thousands of clones listed, roughly four fifths are singletons. The receptor was isolated from a woman aged 50 to 65 with glioma. The sample here was PBMCs, taken from a glioma patient whose treatment included an IDH1 peptide vaccine. This chain connects TRBV5-4 to TRBJ1-2; 10 bases match TRBD1. CDR3 residues: CASSETGGGYGYTF. In DNA, the CDR3 is TGTGCCAGCAGCGAGACAGGGGGCGGATATGGCTACACCTTC. Full variable domain (missing parts from reference TRBV5-4 and TRBJ1-2): ETGVTQSPTHLIKTRGQQVTLRCSSQSGHNTVSWYQQALGQGPQFIFQYYREEENGRGNFPPRFSGLQFPNYSSELNVNALELDDSALYLCASSETGGGYGYTFGSGTRLTVV.